The sequence of this T cell receptor beta chain was determined in a study of T cell responses to AZD1222 COVID-19 vaccine. Notes on the study in general: In a largely white British group with more females than males, clonal diversity was possibly underestimated.

Of note for this clone: Its matching antigen is unknown.

The method was immunoSEQ multiplex PCR; TCRdb's version includes in-frame clones alone and lacks a portion of them. Among about 86,000 clones, approximately 91% were seen once, and the ten largest hold 6.9%. V trimming: 7 bases; J trimming: 6 bases; junction bases outside the gene matches: 7. Germline CDR1 reads SQVTM; CDR2 reads ANQGSEA. The CDR3 is 13 amino acids. The chain has TRBV29-1 and TRBJ2-5; 11 bases are shared with TRBD1. The input for sequencing was peripheral blood, taken 28 days after the second AZD1222 dose. The sequence was obtained from an adult who received the AZD1222 COVID-19 vaccine. The CDR3 sequence: CSDAGQGGQTQYF. The CDR3 coding sequence is TGCAGCGACGCGGGACAGGGGGGCCAGACCCAGTACTTC.